A single sample is the source of the 32 T cell receptor beta chains below, sequenced in a study of control samples from healthy donors and cancer patients. Clones were sequenced by immunoSEQ multiplex PCR, and TCRdb holds only the in-frame ones, with some missing. Among about 170,000 clones, approximately 90% were seen once, and the ten largest hold more than 10%. Material for sequencing was blood. These receptors came from a man aged 25-45 years in good health.

The gene calls are TRBV4-2 and TRBJ1-6; D is unresolved. The CDR3 is made up of 17 amino acids. CDR1 and CDR2 from the germline V gene are LGHNA and YNFKEQ. The V end lost 1 base, the J end lost 0 bases, and 10 bases lay between the germline ends. The CDR3 region is CASSQGPGSSYNSPLHF. In nucleotides, the CDR3 is TGTGCCAGCAGCCAAGGCCCGGGAAGCTCCTATAATTCACCCCTCCACTTT.

CDR3 region: CASRQEQTAEKLFF. CDR3 nucleotide sequence: TGTGCCAGCAGGCAAGAGCAGACAGCTGAAAAACTGTTTTTT. V and J are TRBV11-2 and TRBJ1-4; D may be TRBD1 (5 bases). The germline V and J ends were trimmed by 6 bases and 7 bases, with 15 bases remaining between them. Germline V gene data show CDR1 as SGHAT and CDR2 as FQNNGV. The CDR3 covers 14 residues.

The chain links TRBV3-1 (or the pseudogene TRBV3-2) to TRBJ2-5; TRBD2 agrees at 7 bases. The CDR3 totals 16 residues. Trimming cost V 1 base and J 2 bases; bases outside gene matches: 7. Germline CDR1 reads LGHDT; CDR2 reads YNNKEL (reference sequence). As DNA, the CDR3 is TGTGCCAGCAGCCAAGTAATGCGGCGGGGGCAAGAGACCCAGTACTTC. Its protein is CASSQVMRRGQETQYF.

V is TRBV5-5 and J is TRBJ1-5; D is unclear. CDR3 length: 13 residues. V was trimmed by 4 bases and J by 5 bases, leaving 10 bases between them. Germline-derived CDR1 and CDR2 are SGHKS and YYEKEE (reference sequence). The CDR3 nucleotides are TGTGCCAGCAGCCGAACCCATTATCAGCCCCAGCATTTT. It specifies CASSRTHYQPQHF.

The gene calls are TRBV28 and TRBJ1-5, with D possibly matching TRBD1 (6 bases). V lost 6 bases to trimming and J lost 1 base, with 13 bases between them. This CDR3 has 15 amino acids. CDR1 MDHEN and CDR2 SYDVKM come from the germline V gene. The chain's CDR3 is CASSLQGGSNQPQHF. CDR3 DNA: TGTGCCAGCAGCCTACAGGGAGGGAGCAATCAGCCCCAGCATTTT.

The V gene is TRBV14, the J gene TRBJ2-1; TRBD2 agrees at 12 bases. The CDR3 contains 18 residues. V lost 0 bases and J lost 12; bases outside the gene matches: 15. Germline V CDR1 and CDR2: SGHDN, FVKESK. CDR3 DNA: TGTGCCAGCAGCCAAGATCCGCTAGCGGGAGGGCCTAACATTTTGCAGTTCTTC. It is translated as CASSQDPLAGGPNILQFF.

The chain has TRBV5-1 and TRBJ1-3, with a weak D call TRBD1 (5 bases). The CDR3 contains 15 residues. With 6 bases removed from V and 3 bases from J, the gap between germline ends came to 16 bases. CDR1 is SGHRS and CDR2 is YFSETQ in the germline V gene. CDR3 nucleotides: TGCGCCAGCAACCCTGGGGGAGGCGGTGGAAACACCATATATTTT. This sequence encodes CASNPGGGGGNTIYF.

This chain joins TRBV19 and TRBJ1-4; D might be TRBD1 (6 bases). V was cut by 8 bases and J by 4 bases, with 26 bases left in between. The CDR3 totals 18 residues. Germline CDR1 reads LNHDA; CDR2 reads SQIVND (reference sequence). This CDR3 reads CASPGVQGGPTGNEKLFF. CDR3 in DNA: TGTGCCAGTCCAGGGGTACAAGGGGGACCAACTGGTAATGAAAAACTGTTTTTT.

V is TRBV27 and J is TRBJ2-2; a weak D match, TRBD2 (5 bases). Germline V gives CDR1 MNHEY, CDR2 SMNVEV (reference sequence). This CDR3 is 12 amino acids long. Trimming removed 7 bases from V and 3 bases from J, with 6 bases in between. The CDR3 sequence: CASIGDTGELFF. The DNA of the CDR3 is TGTGCCAGCATCGGGGACACCGGGGAGCTGTTTTTT.

The V call is TRBV5-1, the J call TRBJ1-6; no firm D call. CDR1 and CDR2 (germline): SGHRS, YFSETQ. Trimming shortened V by 2 bases and J by 7 bases, and 16 bases separated the two germline ends. The CDR3 has 16 residues. The CDR3: CASSLFSESHNSPLHF. CDR3 in DNA: TGCGCCAGCAGCTTATTTTCGGAGTCCCACAATTCACCCCTCCACTTT.

This rearrangement joins TRBV6-4 to TRBJ2-5; 10 bases fit TRBD2. V was pared by 5 bases and J by 4 bases, with 7 bases of the junction left unmatched. The CDR3 length is 15 residues. In germline, CDR1 is MRHNA, CDR2 SNTAGT. The CDR3 spells CASSRTSGEGETQYF. CDR3 nucleotides: TGTGCCAGCAGTCGGACTAGCGGCGAAGGAGAGACCCAGTACTTC.

In this sample, this clone turned up a few times. This chain connects TRBV7-2 to TRBJ1-3; no reliable D call. The germline V gene encodes CDR1 SGHTA and CDR2 FQGNSA. Trimming took 5 bases from V and 4 from J, leaving 6 bases between them. The CDR3 extends over 12 amino acids. CDR3 sequence (DNA): TGTGCCAGCAGCCCGGGGGGAAACACCATATATTTT. Its protein is CASSPGGNTIYF.

The genes are TRBV7-2 and TRBJ2-1; unclear D gene. The V and J ends lost 4 bases and 4 bases respectively, with 11 bases between them. This CDR3 is built from 14 residues. Looked up from germline, CDR1 is SGHTA and CDR2 is FQGNSA. CDR3 sequence: CASSSYAGYNEQFF. In DNA, the CDR3 is TGTGCCAGCAGCTCTTACGCAGGATACAATGAGCAGTTCTTC.

The V and J genes are TRBV28 and TRBJ1-5; D not resolved. Germline V gives CDR1 MDHEN, CDR2 SYDVKM. V lost 6 bases and J lost 0, with 9 bases in between. This CDR3 is 14 amino acids long. The CDR3 coding sequence is TGTGCCAGCAGACTAGACCCTAGCAATCAGCCCCAGCATTTT. Its translation: CASRLDPSNQPQHF.

The chain has TRBV5-4 and TRBJ1-1; TRBD1 might be the D (5 bases). The V and J ends lost 0 bases and 6 bases respectively, with 9 bases between them. The CDR3 consists of 13 residues. Germline V lookup: CDR1 SGHNT, CDR2 YYREEE (reference sequence). As DNA, the CDR3 is TGTGCCAGCAGCTTGGCTTCAGGGTCTGAAGCTTTCTTT. The encoded protein is CASSLASGSEAFF.

The J gene is TRBJ1-3, the V gene TRBV19; D call uncertain. The CDR3 spans 17 residues. Germline CDR1 and CDR2: LNHDA and SQIVND (reference sequence). Trimming shortened V by 5 bases and J by 3 bases, and 20 bases separated the two germline ends. The CDR3 region has the DNA TGTGCCAGTAGTTCCCCAGGCCACAGTTTGGATGGAAACACCATATATTTT. It is translated as CASSSPGHSLDGNTIYF.

The chain recombines TRBV4-1 with TRBJ2-2; D perhaps matches TRBD2 (6 bases). Trimming took off 0 bases at V and 2 bases at J, with 10 bases between the two ends. Germline CDR1 reads MGHRA; CDR2 reads YSYEKL. The CDR3 loop spans 16 amino acids. CDR3 in DNA: TGCGCCAGCAGCCAAGAGGAGGGGAAAAACACCGGGGAGCTGTTTTTT. Translating it yields CASSQEEGKNTGELFF.

This clone was found a few times. The chain combines TRBV6-2 or TRBV6-3 with TRBJ2-7; D is unclear. Between the trimmed V and J ends, which lost 6 bases and 0 bases, there was a span of 18 bases. Germline V gene sequence: CDR1 MNHEY, CDR2 SVGEGT. CDR3 size: 16 residues. CDR3 DNA sequence: TGTGCCAGCAGCCCTACCTTAGGAACAGTCTCCTACGAGCAGTACTTC. Protein sequence: CASSPTLGTVSYEQYF.

The chain employs TRBV18 and TRBJ1-2; D is uncertain. V was cut by 4 bases and J by 3 bases, with 9 bases left in between. Germline values: CDR1 KGHSH, CDR2 LQKENI. The CDR3 spans 13 residues. CDR3 loop: CASSRADDYGYTF. CDR3 bases: TGTGCCAGCTCACGGGCAGACGACTATGGCTACACCTTC.

CDR3 protein: CASSELGEGSSPLHF. CDR3 sequence (DNA): TGTGCCAGCAGTGAACTGGGAGAGGGAAGCTCACCCCTCCACTTT. V and J are TRBV6-1 and TRBJ1-6; D gene unclear. The V end was cut by 2 bases, the J end by 10 bases, with 15 bases between. This CDR3 region has 15 residues. Germline values: CDR1 MNHNS, CDR2 SASEGT.

The V call is TRBV11-2, the J call TRBJ2-7; D might be TRBD2 (5 bases). Germline values: CDR1 SGHAT, CDR2 FQNNGV. This CDR3 is built from 13 residues. V gave up 1 base and J gave up 12 bases, with 16 bases separating them. CDR3 bases: TGTGCCAGCAGCTTAGGGACCCCAACGGGAACGTACTTC. Translated, it gives CASSLGTPTGTYF. The full variable domain, in which reference TRBV11-2 and TRBJ2-7 provide the parts outside the CDR3, is EAGVAQSPRYKIIEKRQSVAFWCNPISGHATLYWYQQILGQGPKLLIQFQNNGVVDDSQLPKDRFSAERLKGVDSTLKIQPAKLEDSAVYLCASSLGTPTGTYFGPGTRLTVT.

This chain links TRBV27 with TRBJ1-2; D possibly corresponds to TRBD1 (5 bases). Trimming cost V 10 bases and J 4 bases, with 22 bases left between them. The V gene's germline CDR1 is MNHEY and CDR2 SMNVEV (reference sequence). This CDR3 comprises 15 residues. The CDR3 DNA reads TGTGCCACAGGGAATCTGGACATGGGAATCTATGGCTACACCTTC. It specifies CATGNLDMGIYGYTF.

The chain couples TRBV2 to TRBJ1-2, with 7 bases matching TRBD1. The trim removed 6 bases at V and 3 bases at J, leaving 4 bases unmatched. The length of the CDR3 is 13 residues. Per the germline V gene, CDR1 is SNHLY and CDR2 is FYNNEI. The CDR3 protein is CASRGGADYGYTF. Here the CDR3 DNA reads TGTGCCAGCAGAGGGGGCGCGGACTATGGCTACACCTTC.

The rearrangement links TRBV7-2 to TRBJ1-2; D not certain. Germline values: CDR1 SGHTA, CDR2 FQGNSA. The ends were cut back, 2 bases at V and 3 bases at J, with 10 bases in the middle. The CDR3 extends over 14 amino acids. CDR3 loop: CASSLFITHYGYTF. In DNA, the CDR3 is TGTGCCAGCAGCTTATTCATCACCCACTATGGCTACACCTTC.

The rearrangement links TRBV19 to TRBJ1-5; D gene uncertain. The germline gives CDR1 LNHDA, CDR2 SQIVND (reference sequence). Trimming left V 0 bases short and J 0 bases short, with 12 bases between. CDR3 length: 17 amino acids. CDR3 loop: CASSIEEAGFSNQPQHF. DNA for the CDR3: TGTGCCAGTAGTATAGAAGAAGCAGGTTTTAGCAATCAGCCCCAGCATTTT.

The V and J genes are TRBV6-6 and TRBJ2-5; D perhaps matches TRBD1 (7 bases). The CDR3 covers 13 residues. Looked up from germline, CDR1 is MNHNY and CDR2 is SVGAGI (reference sequence). V was cut by 10 bases and J by 5 bases, with 17 bases left in between. CDR3: CATTGEDGETQYF. In DNA, the CDR3 is TGTGCCACTACAGGGGAGGATGGGGAGACCCAGTACTTC.

V and J are TRBV12-5 and TRBJ1-2, with 9 positions matching TRBD1. With V trimmed by 1 base and J by 0 bases, 9 bases remained unmatched. CDR1 LGHNT and CDR2 FRNRAP come from the germline V gene. The CDR3 extends over 18 amino acids. The CDR3, as DNA: TGTGCTAGTGGTTTGGACAGGGGGCGACTACCTACTAACTATGGCTACACCTTC. Translation: CASGLDRGRLPTNYGYTF.

The CDR3 DNA follows: TGTGCCAGCTCGACGGCCGGGACAGGGCTCGATACGCAGTATTTT. This sequence encodes CASSTAGTGLDTQYF. The chain combines TRBV18 with TRBJ2-3; 9 bases are shared with TRBD1. With 6 bases clipped from V and 6 bases from J, the junction kept 10 bases outside the gene matches. The CDR3 runs 15 residues. Germline CDR1 is KGHSH and CDR2 is LQKENI.

This rearrangement joins TRBV4-1 to TRBJ2-7; D assignment may be TRBD1 or TRBD2 (6 bases each). Germline CDR1 is MGHRA and CDR2 is YSYEKL. Trimming took 1 base from V and 5 from J, leaving 12 bases between them. The CDR3 loop spans 14 amino acids. Here the CDR3 reads CASSQGPGANEQYF. The DNA for the CDR3 is TGCGCCAGCAGCCAAGGGCCGGGGGCGAACGAGCAGTACTTC.

This chain uses TRBV3-1 (or the pseudogene TRBV3-2) with TRBJ1-6; D ambiguous. This CDR3 contains 15 residues. Germline V gene sequence: CDR1 LGHDT, CDR2 YNNKEL (reference sequence). Trimming pared 1 base from V and 9 bases from J, leaving 13 bases between. The CDR3 region is CASSQGWQRGSPLHF. The CDR3 DNA reads TGTGCCAGCAGCCAAGGTTGGCAGAGAGGTTCACCCCTCCACTTT.

V is TRBV4-3 and J is TRBJ1-2, with D possibly matching TRBD1 (5 bases). This CDR3 has 17 residues. V gave up 3 bases and J gave up 4 bases, with 21 bases separating them. Per germline, CDR1 LGHNA and CDR2 YSLEER. CDR3 in amino acids: CASSQDVRGPIPYGYTF. In DNA, the CDR3 is TGCGCCAGCAGCCAGGATGTCCGGGGCCCCATACCCTATGGCTACACCTTC.

This clone showed up just a few times. This rearrangement joins TRBV2 to TRBJ1-2; TRBD1 matches 8 bases. Germline lookup yields CDR1 SNHLY and CDR2 FYNNEI. The CDR3 length is 13 residues. The J segment lost 8 bases and the V segment lost 7 bases, leaving 9 bases of the junction unmatched. In nucleotides, the CDR3 is TGTGCCAGCATCGCCACAGGGGGGAAAGGCTACACCTTC. Its translation: CASIATGGKGYTF.